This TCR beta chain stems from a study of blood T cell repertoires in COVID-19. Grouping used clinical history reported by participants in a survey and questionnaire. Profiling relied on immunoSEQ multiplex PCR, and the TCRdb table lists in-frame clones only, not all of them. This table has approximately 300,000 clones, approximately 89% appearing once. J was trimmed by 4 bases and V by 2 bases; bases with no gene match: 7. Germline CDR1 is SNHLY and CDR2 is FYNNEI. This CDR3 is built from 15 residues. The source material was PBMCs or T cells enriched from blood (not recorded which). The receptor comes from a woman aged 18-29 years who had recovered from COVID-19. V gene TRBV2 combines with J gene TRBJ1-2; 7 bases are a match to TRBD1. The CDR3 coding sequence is TGTGCCAGCAGTGAAACCCCGACAGGGTTCTATGGCTACACCTTC. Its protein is CASSETPTGFYGYTF.